This T cell receptor beta chain is drawn from a study of cytomegalovirus exposure and HLA in healthy donors. Study-wide results and limits: Several V segments, TRBV6-2 and TRBV6-3 among them, could not be told apart and were dropped. It was taken for granted in presence/absence analyses that sequencing depth across donors was roughly uniform. It emerged from a later analysis that several of the most significant clusters appeared to be linked to common viral pathogens.

Germline CDR1 and CDR2: LNHDA and SQIVND (reference sequence). The CDR3 has 17 amino acids. J gave up 7 bases and V 5 bases, and 17 bases lay outside the gene matches. On this clone: What it binds is unknown.

PCR involved 60 Vbeta and 13 Jbeta primers. Profiling relied on immunoSEQ multiplex PCR, and the TCRdb table lists in-frame clones only, not all of them. The profile shows about 140,000 clones, 75% to 85% of them singletons. The sequencing input was PBMCs. The chain joins TRBV19 to TRBJ2-1; 7 bases line up with TRBD2. This receptor was obtained from a woman aged 50 to 60 in good health and CMV-seropositive. CDR3 protein: CASSSLRDYLKTNEQFF. In DNA, the CDR3 is TGTGCCAGTAGTTCGTTAAGGGACTATCTTAAAACAAATGAGCAGTTCTTC. Based on the CDR3 plus reference TRBV19 and TRBJ2-1, the full variable domain is DGGITQSPKYLFRKEGQNVTLSCEQNLNHDAMYWYRQDPGQGLRLIYYSQIVNDFQKGDIAEGYSVSREKKESFPLTVTSAQKNPTAFYLCASSSLRDYLKTNEQFFGPGTRLTVL.